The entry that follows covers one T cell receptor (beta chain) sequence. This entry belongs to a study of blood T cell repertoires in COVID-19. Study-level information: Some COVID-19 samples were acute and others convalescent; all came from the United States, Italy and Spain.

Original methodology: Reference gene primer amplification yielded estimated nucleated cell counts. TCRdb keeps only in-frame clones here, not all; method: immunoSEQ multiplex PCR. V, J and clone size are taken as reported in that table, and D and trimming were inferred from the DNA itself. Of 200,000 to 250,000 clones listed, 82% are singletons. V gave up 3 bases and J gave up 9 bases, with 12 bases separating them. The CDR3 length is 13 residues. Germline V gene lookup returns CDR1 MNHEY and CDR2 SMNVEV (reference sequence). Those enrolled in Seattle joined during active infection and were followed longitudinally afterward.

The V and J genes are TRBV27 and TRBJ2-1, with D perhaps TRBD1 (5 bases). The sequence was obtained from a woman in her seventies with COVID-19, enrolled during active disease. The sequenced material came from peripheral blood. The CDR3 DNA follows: TGTGCCAGCAGTTTCTATGGGGCTAGTGAGCAGTTCTTC. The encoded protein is CASSFYGASEQFF.